These 19 T cell receptor beta chains share one sample of origin, sequenced in a study of molecular identifiers for immune sequencing clone quantification. TCRdb ran MiXCR on the PCR reads and lists one entry per CDR3 protein. The sample holds about 510,000 distinct CDR3 sequences; around a fifth are singletons and the top ten take 0.84%. The sequencing input was naive CD8+ T cells from blood, with Jurkat cell RNA spiked in. The sample's subset: FACS-sorted CD8+CD4-CCR7+CD45RA+ naive T cells. The receptors stem from a human donor in good health. Some libraries in this study had Jurkat cell RNA spiked in.

This clonotype occurred many times. The chain links TRBV6-5 to TRBJ1-5; D is possibly TRBD1 (5 bases). The CDR3 length is 13 residues. Germline CDR1 and CDR2: MNHEY and SVGAGI. V lost 5 bases to trimming and J lost 1 base, with 6 bases between them. Written as DNA, the CDR3 is TGTGCCAGCAGTAGGGGCAGCAATCAGCCCCAGCATTTT. This sequence encodes CASSRGSNQPQHF.

This clonotype occurred many times. The rearrangement joins TRBV6-6 to TRBJ2-7; D ambiguous. V was shortened by 2 bases and J by 6 bases, with 5 bases between the two germline ends. The CDR3 contains 11 residues. Germline assignment: CDR1 MNHNY and CDR2 SVGAGI (reference sequence). The CDR3 nucleotides are TGTGCCAGCAGTTACGCCGGCGAGCAGTACTTC. Its translation is CASSYAGEQYF.

This clonotype was seen at least ten times. The gene calls are TRBV27 and TRBJ2-3, with D tentatively TRBD2 (5 bases). The CDR3 consists of 14 residues. CDR1 and CDR2 (germline): MNHEY, SMNVEV (reference sequence). V lost 7 bases and J 0 bases, leaving 11 bases between the germline ends. CDR3 DNA sequence: TGTGCCAGCATGTGGGAGCCTAGCACAGATACGCAGTATTTT. Protein: CASMWEPSTDTQYF.

As to this clonotype: Without the conserved terminal phenylalanine or tryptophan, this CDR3 likely stems from a read error. V gene TRBV27 combines with J gene TRBJ1-5; possibly TRBD1 for D (5 bases). CDR3 size: 16 residues. The V end was cut by 3 bases, the J end by 0 bases, with 12 bases between. The germline CDR1 and CDR2 sequences are MNHEY and SMNVEV (reference sequence). The CDR3 region is CASSLVGGYSNQPQHL. CDR3 nucleotides: TGTGCCAGCAGTTTGGTCGGGGGTTATAGCAATCAGCCCCAGCATCTT.

This clonotype has ten or more counts. The chain employs TRBV4-3 and TRBJ1-6; D call uncertain. This CDR3 has 13 residues. The V gene lost 0 bases and the J gene lost 8 bases, with 5 bases spanning the gap. Germline V gene lookup returns CDR1 LGHNA and CDR2 YSLEER. The CDR3 reads CASSQDLDSPLHF. In DNA, the CDR3 is TGCGCCAGCAGCCAAGATCTTGATTCACCCCTCCACTTT.

The chain employs TRBV6-6 and TRBJ2-5; D uncertain. The CDR3 is 13 residues long. V was trimmed by 2 bases and J by 5 bases, leaving 9 bases between them. Germline CDR1 and CDR2: MNHNY and SVGAGI (reference sequence). The CDR3 loop is CASSYPGLETQYF. CDR3 coding DNA: TGTGCCAGCAGTTACCCCGGCCTTGAGACCCAGTACTTC.

A word on this clonotype: A read error may explain this, as a much larger clone is one base away. The rearrangement links TRBV4-3 to TRBJ1-6; the D is unclear. The V gene's germline CDR1 is LGHNA and CDR2 YSLEER. Trimming removed 4 bases at V and 0 bases at J, with 13 bases between. The CDR3 is 17 residues long. CDR3 sequence (DNA): TGCGCCAGCAGCCGAGGAAAGGGCGGCTCCTATAATTCACCCCTCCACTTT. Translated, it gives CASSRGKGGSYNSPLHF.

This clonotype was picked up many times. The chain employs TRBV4-3 and TRBJ2-3; 8 nucleotides line up with TRBD2. This CDR3 region has 15 residues. Germline V CDR1 and CDR2: LGHNA, YSLEER. J gave up 5 bases and V 4 bases, and 8 bases lay outside the gene matches. The CDR3 bases are TGCGCCAGCAGCCCCGGGAGGGCCGAGTTAGATACGCAGTATTTT. The encoded protein is CASSPGRAELDTQYF.

Only one count was recorded for this clonotype. Given a much more abundant clone one base away, this may be a read error. It is likely a read error, because the conserved phenylalanine at the end of the CDR3 is missing. This sequence joins TRBV12-5 and TRBJ2-3; no clear D. CDR1 and CDR2 from the germline V gene are LGHNT and FRNRAP. There are 15 residues in the CDR3. V lost 2 bases, J lost 4 bases, and 13 bases lay in between. This chain's CDR3 is CASGLSTETADTQYL. CDR3 bases: TGTGCTAGTGGTTTGAGCACGGAAACCGCAGATACGCAGTATCTT.

This clonotype appeared a few times. The rearrangement links TRBV4-3 to TRBJ2-7; 7 bases match TRBD1. Trimming took 1 base from V and 1 from J; bases not matched to a gene: 4. CDR3 length: 15 amino acids. Looked up from germline, CDR1 is LGHNA and CDR2 is YSLEER. CDR3 region: CASSQVVTGSYEQYF. The CDR3 DNA reads TGCGCCAGCAGCCAAGTCGTGACAGGGTCCTACGAGCAGTACTTC.

This clonotype occurred many times. The rearrangement uses TRBV4-3 and TRBJ2-3; no firm D call. This CDR3 spans 17 amino acids. Trimming took 0 bases from V and 0 from J, leaving 13 bases between them. From germline, CDR1 is LGHNA and CDR2 YSLEER. In nucleotides, the CDR3 is TGCGCCAGCAGCCAAGATCTGGACCCCTGGAGCACAGATACGCAGTATTTT. It translates to CASSQDLDPWSTDTQYF.

This clonotype was observed a handful of times. The CDR3 nucleotides read TGCGCCAGCAGCCGTCTCGGTCCGGCCGGGGAGCTGTTTTTT. This codes for CASSRLGPAGELFF. The chain couples TRBV4-3 to TRBJ2-2; no definite D call. The CDR3 runs to 14 residues. Germline assignment: CDR1 LGHNA and CDR2 YSLEER. V was pared by 4 bases and J by 6 bases, with 12 bases between.

The table lists this clonotype with a few counts. The chain has TRBV12-3 or TRBV12-4 and TRBJ2-7, with unresolved D. Trimming took 4 bases from V and 0 from J, leaving 10 bases between them. The CDR3 length is 14 residues. The CDR3 DNA reads as TGTGCCAGCAGTTCTAGACGGAGCTCCTACGAGCAGTACTTC. Amino acid sequence: CASSSRRSSYEQYF.

This clonotype was observed a handful of times. The gene calls are TRBV2 and TRBJ2-3; 9 bases align to TRBD2. Germline-derived CDR1 and CDR2 are SNHLY and FYNNEI. The J segment lost 3 bases and the V segment lost 2 bases, leaving 6 bases of the junction unmatched. The CDR3 covers 16 residues. The CDR3 is CASSERSSGMTDTQYF. Written as DNA, the CDR3 is TGTGCCAGCAGTGAAAGGTCTAGCGGGATGACAGATACGCAGTATTTT. Full variable domain (remainder filled in from reference TRBV2 and TRBJ2-3): EPEVTQTPSHQVTQMGQEVILRCVPISNHLYFYWYRQILGQKVEFLVSFYNNEISEKSEIFDDQFSVERPDGSNFTLKIRSTKLEDSAMYFCASSERSSGMTDTQYFGPGTRLTVL.

This clonotype showed up many times. The chain recombines TRBV14 with TRBJ1-1; D may be TRBD1 (6 bases). This CDR3 is 17 amino acids long. Germline lookup yields CDR1 SGHDN and CDR2 FVKESK. Trimming left V 4 bases short and J 0 bases short, with 18 bases between. CDR3 bases: TGTGCCAGCAGCCCCCTTCGGGGGGGGCCAGTGAACACTGAAGCTTTCTTT. It translates to CASSPLRGGPVNTEAFF.

Remarks on this clonotype: Just one base apart from a much larger clone, this may be a read error. The chain couples TRBV21-1 to TRBJ2-5; the table's D call, TRBD2, was not checked against the DNA. TRBV21-1 is a pseudogene locus. CDR3 length: 19 residues. DNA for the CDR3: TGTGCCAGCAGCAAAGGGGGCCTAGCGGGGTCCGGGGATATGGTGACCCAGTACTTC. Protein sequence: CASSKGGLAGSGDMVTQYF.

This rearrangement joins TRBV19 to TRBJ2-7; D not certain. CDR1 is LNHDA and CDR2 is SQIVND in the germline V gene (reference sequence). The CDR3 has 15 residues. The V end was cut by 1 base, the J end by 3 bases, with 13 bases between. CDR3 in amino acids: CASSIALGQDYEQYF. The CDR3 DNA is TGTGCCAGTAGTATAGCTCTAGGGCAGGACTACGAGCAGTACTTC.

In its sample, this clonotype was seen a few times. Being one base from a much bigger clone, this may be a read error. The genes are TRBV20-1 and TRBJ1-5; 9 nucleotides agree with TRBD1. This CDR3 has 15 amino acids. Germline V gives CDR1 DFQATT, CDR2 SNEGSKA (reference sequence). CDR3 DNA sequence: TGCAATGCTAGACTGGGGGACAGGGAGAGACAGCCCCAGCATTTT. Protein sequence: CNARLGDRERQPQHF.

The chain combines TRBV7-2 with TRBJ2-7, with 11 positions matching TRBD1. Germline CDR1 is SGHTA and CDR2 is FQGNSA. V gave up 5 bases and J gave up 4 bases; unmatched junction bases: 4. The CDR3 is 14 residues long. CDR3 DNA: TGTACCAGCAGCCCAGGGACAGGGGGTTACGAGCAGTACTTC. Its protein is CTSSPGTGGYEQYF.